Listed below are T cell receptor beta chains from one sample, sequenced in a study of cytomegalovirus exposure and HLA in healthy donors. The data were produced by immunoSEQ multiplex PCR, yet TCRdb's version contains in-frame clones alone and is incomplete. Among roughly 180,000 clones listed, about four fifths were seen once. Material for sequencing was PBMCs. The receptors were sampled from a woman aged 25 to 39 in good health and CMV-seronegative. Each CDR3 is given with its conserved first and last residue. D genes are given only for firm matches. Clone size is not always given. Where it is, it says once, few, many or a class for expanded clones.

TRBJ1-1	TRBV9	-	-	CASSPKAMNTEAFF	TGTGCCAGCAGCCCCAAAGCTATGAACACTGAAGCTTTCTTT
TRBJ2-3	TRBV30	TRBD2	-	CAWSVLAGGLATQYF	TGTGCCTGGAGTGTACTCGCGGGGGGGCTAGCTACGCAGTATTTT
TRBJ2-3	TRBV5-4	TRBD2	-	CASSLRTSVTTDTQYF	TGTGCCAGCAGCTTGAGAACTAGCGTTACCACAGATACGCAGTATTTT
TRBJ2-5	TRBV30	TRBD2	-	CAWSVLGLADQETQYF	TGTGCCTGGAGTGTACTAGGACTAGCGGACCAAGAGACCCAGTACTTC
TRBJ2-3	TRBV6-1	TRBD2	-	CASSELAGFTDTQYF	TGTGCCAGCAGTGAACTAGCGGGATTCACAGATACGCAGTATTTT
TRBJ2-2	TRBV2	TRBD1	few	CASSLLGQGAVGELFF	TGTGCCAGCAGTCTGCTAGGACAGGGGGCGGTCGGGGAGCTGTTTTTT
TRBJ2-1	TRBV14	-	-	CASSQSLYNEQFF	TGTGCCAGCAGCCAATCCCTTTACAATGAGCAGTTCTTC
TRBJ2-1	TRBV7-3	-	-	CASSPSSAYNEQFF	TGTGCCAGCAGCCCTTCTAGCGCCTACAATGAGCAGTTCTTC
TRBJ2-2	TRBV6-1	-	-	CASRQNRLGTGELFF	TGTGCCAGCAGACAGAACAGGTTGGGCACCGGGGAGCTGTTTTTT
TRBJ1-5	TRBV19	TRBD1	once	CASSIAETGASSNQPQHF	TGTGCCAGTAGTATTGCCGAGACAGGGGCATCCTCTAATCAGCCCCAGCATTTT
TRBJ1-1	TRBV7-9	-	-	CASSPGQGYAEAFF	TGTGCCAGCAGCCCAGGCCAGGGGTATGCTGAAGCTTTCTTT
TRBJ2-7	TRBV30	TRBD2	-	CAWSEGWGGRAF	TGTGCCTGGAGCGAGGGGTGGGGGGGGAGGGCTTTC
TRBJ2-3	TRBV10-1	-	-	CASSETSKGTQYF	TGCGCCAGCAGTGAAACTAGCAAGGGAACGCAGTATTTT
TRBJ2-2	TRBV4-3	TRBD2	-	CASSQDLASGGAVGELFF	TGCGCCAGCAGCCAAGATCTGGCTAGCGGGGGGGCTGTCGGGGAGCTGTTTTTT
TRBJ2-2	TRBV7-2	-	-	CASSSLTGELFF	TGTGCCAGCAGCTCCCTAACCGGGGAGCTGTTTTTT
TRBJ1-6	TRBV2	-	few	CASSPTGLLNSPLHF	TGTGCCAGCAGCCCTACAGGGCTCCTTAATTCACCCCTCCACTTT
TRBJ1-1	TRBV5-4	-	few	CASSRQGNTEAFF	TGTGCCAGCAGCCGGCAGGGGAACACTGAAGCTTTCTTT
TRBJ2-3	TRBV15	-	-	CATSRDRGADTDTQYF	TGTGCCACCAGCAGAGATCGGGGGGCAGACACAGATACGCAGTATTTT
TRBJ1-1	TRBV27	-	-	CASRPDLGGFYTEAFF	TGTGCCAGCAGACCCGACTTGGGGGGATTCTACACTGAAGCTTTCTTT
TRBJ2-1	TRBV7-2	-	-	CASGNQAHSYNEQFF	TGTGCCAGCGGTAACCAGGCCCACTCCTACAATGAGCAGTTCTTC
TRBJ2-5	TRBV30	TRBD2	-	CAWSPGVAGVQETQYF	TGTGCCTGGAGTCCCGGGGTAGCGGGGGTCCAAGAGACCCAGTACTTC
TRBJ1-1	TRBV7-9	TRBD1	-	CASSLGQMGFF	TGTGCCAGCAGCCTGGGACAGATGGGCTTCTTT
TRBJ1-3	TRBV5-1	-	-	CASSSGTLAGNTIYF	TGCGCCAGCAGCTCCGGGACACTCGCTGGAAACACCATATATTTT
TRBJ1-2	TRBV28	TRBD1	-	CASKSDRAHYGYTF	TGTGCCAGCAAGTCCGACAGGGCGCACTATGGCTACACCTTC
TRBJ2-2	TRBV20-1	-	-	CSAILYGELFF	TGCAGTGCTATCTTATACGGGGAGCTGTTTTTT